These 24 T cell receptor beta chains came from one sample sequenced in a study of blood T cell repertoires in COVID-19. Using immunoSEQ multiplex PCR, the repertoire was profiled, and TCRdb retains in-frame clones only, with some absent. This table has about 190,000 clones, 84% appearing once. Sequenced sample: peripheral blood. These receptors all come from a woman in her 70s with active or convalescent COVID-19.

The chain has TRBV7-3 and TRBJ1-1; TRBD1 agrees at 10 bases. Germline assignment: CDR1 SGHTA and CDR2 FQGTGA. The CDR3 totals 15 residues. V lost 5 bases and J lost 6; bases outside the gene matches: 9. This CDR3 is CASSPPGTGEPEAFF. The CDR3, as DNA: TGTGCCAGCAGCCCACCTGGGACAGGGGAGCCTGAAGCTTTCTTT.

The V gene is TRBV30, the J gene TRBJ2-7, with D possibly matching TRBD2 (5 bases). V lost 2 bases and J 8 bases, leaving 13 bases between the germline ends. The CDR3 consists of 12 residues. The germline CDR1 and CDR2 sequences are GTSNPN and SVGIG (reference sequence). CDR3 sequence: CAWSNRRDKQYF. As DNA, the CDR3 is TGTGCCTGGAGTAATCGTCGGGATAAGCAGTACTTC.

The CDR3 sequence is CASSVGRLRATDTQYF. The DNA for the CDR3 is TGTGCCAGCAGCGTAGGACGGCTGAGGGCGACAGATACGCAGTATTTT. The gene calls are TRBV9 and TRBJ2-3, with a weak D call TRBD2 (5 bases). CDR1 and CDR2 (germline): SGDLS, YYNGEE. There are 16 residues in the CDR3. V lost 0 bases, J lost 3 bases, and 14 bases lay in between.

The chain is built from TRBV30 and TRBJ1-6, with D tentatively TRBD1 (5 bases). This CDR3 comprises 14 residues. Per germline, CDR1 GTSNPN and CDR2 SVGIG (reference sequence). V was shortened by 0 bases and J by 9 bases, with 12 bases between the two germline ends. In DNA, the CDR3 is TGTGCCTGGAGTGTACTCTCCGGGGGTTCACCCCTCCACTTT. Encoded protein: CAWSVLSGGSPLHF.

The V gene is TRBV18, the J gene TRBJ2-1, with D hard to call. V lost 5 bases to trimming and J lost 0 bases, with 11 bases between them. The CDR3 consists of 15 residues. CDR1 and CDR2 (germline): KGHSH, LQKENI. The CDR3 reads CASSSSRSSYNEQFF. CDR3 nucleotide sequence: TGTGCCAGCTCATCGAGCCGTAGCTCCTACAATGAGCAGTTCTTC.

The chain uses TRBV24-1 and TRBJ1-1, with 7 positions matching TRBD1. The CDR3 length is 18 residues. Germline V gene sequence: CDR1 KGHDR, CDR2 SFDVKD. V lost 3 bases, J lost 4 bases, and 16 bases stayed unmatched. The CDR3 region has the DNA TGTGCCACCAGTGATCCCACAGGGGTCCGCGTTTTTGGCACTGAAGCTTTCTTT. It is translated as CATSDPTGVRVFGTEAFF.

The rearrangement joins TRBV28 to TRBJ1-2; a weak D match, TRBD1 (6 bases). The CDR3 is 15 residues long. The germline V gene has CDR1 MDHEN and CDR2 SYDVKM. Trimming stripped 6 bases from V and 4 bases from J, with 18 bases between. The CDR3 spells CASRSGAVHLYGYTF. The CDR3 region has the DNA TGTGCCAGCAGGTCAGGGGCAGTTCACCTCTATGGCTACACCTTC.

On this clone itself: The junction and the germline gene differ at one end; a read error may be behind it. This sequence joins TRBV6-5 and TRBJ2-7; 8 bases fit TRBD1. Germline-derived CDR1 and CDR2 are MNHEY and SVGAGI. The CDR3 loop spans 15 amino acids. CDR3 bases: TGTGCCAGCAGTTACTCGATGCAGGGGGCCTATGAGCAGTACTTC. Residues: CASSYSMQGAYEQYF.

The chain is built from TRBV21-1 and TRBJ2-1; the D segment call TRBD2 is taken from the table without a DNA check. TRBV21-1 is noted as a pseudogene. The CDR3 has 17 amino acids. The CDR3 sequence is CASSKSKLAGVYNEQFF. The CDR3, as DNA: TGTGCCAGCAGCAAATCAAAGCTAGCGGGAGTCTACAATGAGCAGTTCTTC.

The rearrangement joins TRBV29-1 to TRBJ2-3, with D perhaps TRBD1 (5 bases). The CDR3 runs 14 residues. V was shortened by 4 bases and J by 4 bases, with 15 bases between the two germline ends. Germline V CDR1 and CDR2: SQVTM, ANQGSEA. The chain's CDR3 is CSVVRVVRPDTQYF. CDR3 in DNA: TGCAGCGTTGTCAGGGTTGTACGCCCAGATACGCAGTATTTT.

V and J are TRBV19 and TRBJ2-1, with D possibly TRBD1 on 5 matching bases. The germline V and J ends were trimmed by 1 base and 0 bases, with 19 bases remaining between them. The CDR3 is 19 amino acids. Per the germline V gene, CDR1 is LNHDA and CDR2 is SQIVND (reference sequence). CDR3 residues: CASSIGGRSATRSYNEQFF. DNA for the CDR3: TGTGCCAGTAGTATAGGGGGCAGGTCGGCGACACGCTCCTACAATGAGCAGTTCTTC.

A single count supports this clone. In DNA, the CDR3 is TGCAGCGGGAAAAGCGGGGGTGGTTCCTACAATGAGCAGTTCTTC. Translating gives CSGKSGGGSYNEQFF. The V call is TRBV29-1, the J call TRBJ2-1; 8 bases line up with TRBD2. CDR1 and CDR2 (germline): SQVTM, ANQGSEA. V was pared by 7 bases and J by 1 base, with 9 bases of the junction left unmatched. This CDR3 has 15 residues.

A note on this clone: At one end, the junction sequence differs from germline, possibly due to a read error. CDR3 DNA sequence: TGTGCCAGCAGTTTAATCAGGGGCGCGGATGAGGACTTC. This sequence encodes CASSLIRGADEDF. V usage is TRBV12-3 or TRBV12-4 and J usage is TRBJ2-7, with D possibly being TRBD1 (6 bases). The CDR3 runs to 13 residues.

The chain recombines TRBV28 with TRBJ1-4; no firm D call. The ends were cut back, 6 bases at V and 7 bases at J, with 12 bases in the middle. The CDR3 loop spans 13 amino acids. The germline CDR1 and CDR2 sequences are MDHEN and SYDVKM. CDR3 nucleotide sequence: TGTGCCAGCAGCGAACCCCGGGGTGAAAAACTGTTTTTT. As protein: CASSEPRGEKLFF.

The chain combines TRBV6-1 with TRBJ2-5; the match to TRBD2 covers 8 bases. Germline-derived CDR1 and CDR2 are MNHNS and SASEGT. With V trimmed by 6 bases and J by 5 bases, 8 bases remained unmatched. This CDR3 spans 14 amino acids. Written as DNA, the CDR3 is TGTGCCAGCAGCCGCGGGACTAGGAGGGAGACCCAGTACTTC. Translation gives CASSRGTRRETQYF.

The table lists this clone with a few counts. The gene calls are TRBV6-6 and TRBJ1-5; D is unclear. Germline CDR1 is MNHNY and CDR2 is SVGAGI (reference sequence). Trimming left V 6 bases short and J 0 bases short, with 9 bases between. The CDR3 length is 14 residues. The DNA of the CDR3 is TGTGCCAGCAGGGAGGTCAATAGCAATCAGCCCCAGCATTTT. Translation: CASREVNSNQPQHF.

This clone was counted once. This chain links TRBV19 with TRBJ1-5; D remains unclear. The CDR3 loop spans 17 amino acids. Germline CDR1 is LNHDA and CDR2 is SQIVND (reference sequence). The V end was cut by 3 bases, the J end by 1 base, with 16 bases between. The CDR3 region is CASSIQTAGSSNQPQHF. The CDR3 DNA follows: TGTGCCAGTAGTATTCAGACCGCGGGGTCCAGCAATCAGCCCCAGCATTTT.

This chain connects TRBV19 to TRBJ2-7; no firm D call. The CDR3 is 14 residues long. Germline V gene data show CDR1 as LNHDA and CDR2 as SQIVND (reference sequence). Trimming took 4 bases from V and 0 from J, leaving 10 bases between them. CDR3 sequence (DNA): TGTGCCAGTAGTAACAGTGTAAGCTCCTACGAGCAGTACTTC. This sequence encodes CASSNSVSSYEQYF.

This rearrangement joins TRBV5-1 to TRBJ1-2, with 7 bases matching TRBD1. The CDR3 has 11 residues. V lost 4 bases, J lost 8 bases, and 2 bases stayed unmatched. Germline V gene data show CDR1 as SGHRS and CDR2 as YFSETQ. CDR3 in amino acids: CASSLGQGYTF. CDR3 in DNA: TGCGCCAGCAGCCTGGGACAGGGCTACACCTTC. The whole variable domain, filled in from reference TRBV5-1 and TRBJ1-2, reads KAGVTQTPRYLIKTRGQQVTLSCSPISGHRSVSWYQQTPGQGLQFLFEYFSETQRNKGNFPGRFSGRQFSNSRSEMNVSTLELGDSALYLCASSLGQGYTFGSGTRLTVV.

The CDR3 loop reads CASSYTFGGTLYEQYF. CDR3 DNA sequence: TGTGCCAGCAGTTACACCTTCGGGGGTACTTTGTACGAGCAGTACTTC. The chain has TRBV6-5 and TRBJ2-7, with a tentative D call TRBD2 (6 bases). The V and J ends lost 2 bases and 4 bases respectively, with 18 bases between them. The CDR3 length is 16 residues. Looked up from germline, CDR1 is MNHEY and CDR2 is SVGAGI.

J is TRBJ2-6 and V is TRBV6-5; D gene uncertain. This CDR3 is 14 amino acids long. Germline V gene sequence: CDR1 MNHEY, CDR2 SVGAGI. Trimming stripped 10 bases from V and 5 bases from J, with 15 bases between. CDR3 residues: CATSTEVWANVLTF. The CDR3 nucleotides are TGTGCCACTTCAACCGAGGTGTGGGCCAACGTCCTGACTTTC.

This clone was found once. This chain links TRBV6-5 with TRBJ1-1; D unclear. Trimming cost V 2 bases and J 5 bases, with 12 bases left between them. The CDR3 extends over 14 amino acids. Germline CDR1 reads MNHEY; CDR2 reads SVGAGI. CDR3 in amino acids: CASSYGRRETEAFF. The CDR3 DNA follows: TGTGCCAGCAGTTACGGACGGAGGGAAACTGAAGCTTTCTTT.

This clone has just a few counts. The chain combines TRBV19 with TRBJ2-2; 7 bases are shared with TRBD2. Germline lookup yields CDR1 LNHDA and CDR2 SQIVND (reference sequence). This CDR3 has 17 residues. V trimming: 7 bases; J trimming: 2 bases; junction bases outside the gene matches: 13. The CDR3 sequence is CASTTPRRGKNTGELFF. Written as DNA, the CDR3 is TGTGCCAGTACCACCCCCCGGCGGGGGAAAAACACCGGGGAGCTGTTTTTT.

The CDR3 region has the DNA TGCAGCGTAAAGGGAGCGGGAGGTCTCACAGATACGCAGTATTTT. It yields the protein CSVKGAGGLTDTQYF. This rearrangement joins TRBV29-1 to TRBJ2-3, with TRBD2 matching 9 bases. The germline gives CDR1 SQVTM, CDR2 ANQGSEA. V was pared by 6 bases and J by 2 bases, with 9 bases of the junction left unmatched. CDR3 length equals 15 residues.